This T cell receptor beta chain was profiled in a study of shared clonotypes between healthy human individuals (dated by TCRdb to the early 2020s). Describing the broader study: A couple of women and a few men aged 18 to 49 years were included in the cohort. For each donor, CD4 naive and CD4 memory were each run on three plates, CD8 naive on two plates, and CD8 memory on one plate. The study deeply sequenced blood TCR repertoires of five healthy adults to estimate repertoire size and the extent of clonotype sharing between individuals. To increase sequencing depth and limit assay-specific biases, different laboratories used diverse techniques to prepare libraries and sequence TCR repertoires. Leukapheresis yielded between about 0.94 and 10 billion PBMCs per donor.

Results and caveats for the whole study, not just this receptor: About 5% of naive CD4, 3.5% of naive CD8, approximately 2% of memory CD4, and 0.4% of memory CD8 clonotypes were shared across a few donors. Compared with non-shared clonotypes, clonotypes shared by all four sorted-subset donors had higher generation probabilities. Based on pairwise subsampling, the degree of clonotype sharing among donors was expected to be affected by sequencing depth. Naive subsets generally had larger estimated clonotype richness than memory subsets. Sampling was restricted to blood, and TCR repertoires in tissue are likely to differ from TCR repertoires in blood. Even with the large sequencing depth, rarefaction of the sorted-subset datasets indicated that sequencing was incomplete. The genetic and exposure-history diversity represented was limited by the small number of donors.

The donors were healthy, HIV-negative adults who had no recently reported acute infections or vaccinations. Every donor was a Caucasian adult living in Nashville, Tennessee, USA. CD8 memory samples were composed of magnetically selected CD45RO+ cells combined with CCR7-negative CD45RA+ effector memory (TemRA) cells. Blood was obtained by leukapheresis, after which PBMCs were separated by Ficoll-Histopaque density gradient centrifugation and cryopreserved in liquid nitrogen vapor phase. Analytical flow cytometry was used to check the purity and quantity of each magnetically sorted T cell population. Genomic DNA was isolated from each sorted fraction and quantified by UV absorbance on a Nanodrop 2000c. Using the deep immunoSEQ assay, TCR CDR3 regions were amplified from genomic DNA by multiplex PCR. Extracted genomic DNA from each cell subset was spread evenly across all wells of several immunoSEQ 96-well plates, with each plate serving as a replicate. For sorted subsets, about 220 ng of genomic DNA, equivalent to 30,000 or so T cell genomes, went into each replicate PCR. Purified libraries were measured with a Qubit 3.0 fluorometer, size-checked on a Bioanalyzer 2100, and measured again with the KAPA Library Quantification kit. A separate single-read 150-cycle Illumina NextSeq 550 flow cell was used to sequence each immunoSEQ 96-well plate. The paper's data handling went like this. The immunoSEQ output contained only junctional sequences without quality scores, so filtering could not match that applied to full-length reads. To assign V/J genes and CDR3, sequences were annotated against IMGT germline references using PyIR, a Python wrapper for IgBLAST v1.9. Any read was removed if the V/J assignment was weak (E-value above 1e-6), the CDR3 was missing, or the read contained stop codons, out-of-frame junctions, or ambiguous translated residues. V3J clonotypes were defined by identical inferred V gene, J gene, and CDR3 amino acid sequence. The percentage overlap between two repertoires was calculated by dividing the number of shared unique clonotypes by the size of the smaller repertoire. RTK rarefaction, the Chao1 estimator, and Recon v2.1 estimates of unobserved clonotypes were used to assess repertoire richness. Generation probabilities for all TCRbeta clonotypes obtained by the gDNA method from a handful of donors were computed using OLGA. TCRdb holds this immuneACCESS table with in-frame rearrangements only. Some clones are missing; in checked studies, unresolved V genes explain under half, and the rest has no known cause. D and trimming were read from the DNA, whereas the V and J calls and clone size are those reported in that table. The sample profile shows approximately 320,000 clones; around 90% of them were found once. Roughly 15% of the sample is held by the ten biggest clonotypes.

Concerning this clone: The target of this receptor is not known. No much larger clonotype is one base removed from it; base qualities were not supplied.

The TCR originated in a man aged 18 to 30 in good health. The sequenced sample was memory CD8+ T cells sorted from blood. The cell subset or site label for this specimen denotes: CD45RO+ cells pooled with CCR7-negative TemRA cells.

The nucleotide sequence reads as follows: TGTGCCAGCAGCGCATCCGGGACAGGGGTTGACGAGCAGTACTTC. Its protein reads: CASSASGTGVDEQYF. This chain joins TRBV7-9 to TRBJ2-7; 10 bases in between match TRBD1. Looking up the germline V gene (reference sequence) yields CDR1 SEHNR and CDR2 FQNEAQ. Trimming takes 5 bases off V and 5 bases off J; junction bases not matched to a gene: 9. From its cysteine to its phenylalanine, the CDR3 spans 15 amino acids. Just the 45-base CDR3 DNA is kept, in frame starting at base 1.